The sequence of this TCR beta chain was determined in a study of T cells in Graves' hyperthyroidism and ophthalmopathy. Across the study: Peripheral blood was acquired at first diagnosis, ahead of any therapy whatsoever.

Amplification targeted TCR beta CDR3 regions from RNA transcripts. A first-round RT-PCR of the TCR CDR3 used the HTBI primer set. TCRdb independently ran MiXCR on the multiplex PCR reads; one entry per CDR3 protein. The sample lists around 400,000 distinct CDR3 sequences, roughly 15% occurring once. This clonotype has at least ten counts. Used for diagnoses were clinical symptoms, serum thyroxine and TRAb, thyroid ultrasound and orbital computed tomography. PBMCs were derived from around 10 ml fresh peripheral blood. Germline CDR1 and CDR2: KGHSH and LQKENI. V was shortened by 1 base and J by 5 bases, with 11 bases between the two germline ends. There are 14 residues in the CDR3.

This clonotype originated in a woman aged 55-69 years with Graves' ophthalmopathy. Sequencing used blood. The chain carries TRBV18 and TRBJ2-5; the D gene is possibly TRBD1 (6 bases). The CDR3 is CASSPRDRWETQYF. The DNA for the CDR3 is TGTGCCAGCTCACCACGTGACAGGTGGGAGACCCAGTACTTC.